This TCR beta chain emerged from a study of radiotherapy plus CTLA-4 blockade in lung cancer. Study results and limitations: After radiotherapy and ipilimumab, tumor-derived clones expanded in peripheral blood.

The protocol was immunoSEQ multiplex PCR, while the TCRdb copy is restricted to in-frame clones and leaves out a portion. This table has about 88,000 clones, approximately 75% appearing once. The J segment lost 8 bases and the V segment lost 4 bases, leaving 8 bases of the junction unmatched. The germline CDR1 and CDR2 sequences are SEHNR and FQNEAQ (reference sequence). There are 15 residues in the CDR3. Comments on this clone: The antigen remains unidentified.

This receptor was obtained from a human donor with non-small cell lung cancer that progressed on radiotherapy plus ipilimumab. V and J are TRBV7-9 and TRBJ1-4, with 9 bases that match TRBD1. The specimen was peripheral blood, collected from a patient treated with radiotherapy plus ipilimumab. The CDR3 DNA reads TGTGCCAGCAGCTCGGACAGGGGTAATGAGGAAAAACTGTTTTTT. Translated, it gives CASSSDRGNEEKLFF.